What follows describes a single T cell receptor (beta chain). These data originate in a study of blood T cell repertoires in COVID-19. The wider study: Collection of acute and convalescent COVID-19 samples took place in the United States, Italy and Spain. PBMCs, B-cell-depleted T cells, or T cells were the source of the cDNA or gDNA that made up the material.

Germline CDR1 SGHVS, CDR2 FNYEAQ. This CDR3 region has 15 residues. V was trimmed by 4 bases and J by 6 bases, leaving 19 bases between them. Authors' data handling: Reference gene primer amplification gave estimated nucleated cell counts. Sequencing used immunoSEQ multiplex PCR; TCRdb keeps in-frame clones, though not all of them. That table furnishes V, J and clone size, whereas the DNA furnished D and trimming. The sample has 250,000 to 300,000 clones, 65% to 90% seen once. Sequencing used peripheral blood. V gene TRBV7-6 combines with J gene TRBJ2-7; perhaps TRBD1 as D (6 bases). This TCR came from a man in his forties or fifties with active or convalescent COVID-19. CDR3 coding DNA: TGTGCCAGCAGCTCACTGACAGGTCAACTATCCGAGCAGTACTTC. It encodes CASSSLTGQLSEQYF. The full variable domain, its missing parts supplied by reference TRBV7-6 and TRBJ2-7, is GAGVSQSPRYKVTKRGQDVALRCDPISGHVSLYWYRQALGQGPEFLTYFNYEAQQDKSGLPNDRFSAERPEGSISTLTIQRTEQRDSAMYRCASSSLTGQLSEQYFGPGTRLTVT.